This TCR beta chain was sequenced for a study of beta chain features in type 1 diabetes (dated by TCRdb to the late 2010s). In the study overall: No differences in mean age, gender distribution, total cell number or subset yield were found between patients and healthy donors. Whereas all 30 or so donors provided naive and central memory subsets, regulatory and stem cell-like memory subsets were isolated from just 8 patients and about 8 healthy donors. Across all samples, fewer than 130 million sorted cells were examined, and cell number per subset correlated strongly with RNA yield. In the study, recently diagnosed type 1 diabetes patients and matched healthy donors were compared on the TCRB repertoires of their sorted circulating CD4+ T cell subsets.

Each donor gave one peripheral blood draw, averaging around 0.11 L, which was collected into heparinised tubes. A BD FACSAria II was used to sort naive, central memory, regulatory and stem cell-like memory CD4+ T cells with a panel that included CD45RO, CCR7, CD25, CD127, CD95 and CD27. Every sorted population had a purity above 95%. PBMCs were isolated immediately by Lymphoprep density gradient centrifugation and stained directly without culture. Samples were stained and sorted in pairs, with one healthy donor and one patient per experiment, so that batch effects were minimized. The High Capacity cDNA Reverse Transcription Kit was used to reverse transcribe all of the isolated RNA, meaning that expressed TCRB transcripts were what got sequenced. Naive, central memory and regulatory T cell samples underwent deep immunoSEQ sequencing, averaging around 3.7 million total reads per sample. After sorted cells were lysed in RLT buffer, RNA was extracted with DNase-treated RNeasy Micro or Mini kits, with the choice depending on cell number. Each cell subset was processed on its own to prevent cross-contamination, while patient and healthy donor samples were processed together. The immunoSEQ multiplex PCR was used to amplify TCRB sequences from cDNA, generating 87-bp fragments that spanned the CDR3 region. Sequencing of the amplicons was done on the Illumina HiSeq platform. For the original study's pipeline: Synthetic template baselines were used to correct PCR bias computationally, reads within Hamming distance 2 were collapsed together, and singletons that could not be merged were discarded. Reads were aligned to IMGT to assign V, D and J genes, CDR3 length, and insertions or deletions at six rearrangement sites. Clonotype counts were normalized to sorted cell number within each subset before computing true diversity and Gini coefficients with the tcR R package. Repertoire sharing was quantified using the overlap coefficient calculated on TCRB nucleotide sequences. Sourced from immuneACCESS, this table was stored by TCRdb with only in-frame sequences that have V and J called. A share of the clones is absent; for the studies checked, an unresolved V gene accounts for under half, and the remainder has no known explanation. That table is the source of V, J and clone size, and D and trimming were worked out from the DNA. A total of almost 350,000 clones appear in this sample, roughly a tenth of them only once. The ten top clones hold less than 1.2% of the sample.

Inclusive of the bounding cysteine and phenylalanine, the CDR3 is 14 residues long. Here the CDR3 DNA is all that survives: 42 bases in frame from base 1. CDR1 and CDR2 (SGHAT, FQNNGV) derive from the germline V gene. V drops 5 bases and J drops 4 bases, leaving 11 bases in between. Of note for this clone: The antigen this receptor binds is unknown. Nothing much larger sits one base from this clone, and base qualities are not available.

Broad study findings and their caveats: A moderate but significant shortening of TCRB CDR3 length was observed in type 1 diabetes patients in all four CD4+ subsets. At VDJ recombination sites, type 1 diabetes patients had fewer insertions and more deleted nucleotides, which implies abnormalities in thymic rearrangement. Shorter templates might be favored by PCR, yet because patient and control samples were amplified and corrected together, any such skew would affect both groups equally. Sequencing cDNA rather than genomic DNA could over-represent highly expressing activated cells, although activation and CD3 levels did not differ between groups. Naive, central memory and regulatory TCRB repertoires appeared to be more similar among patients than among healthy donors. Because small numbers of individuals were included in the HLA sub-analyses, any influence of HLA type on TCRB rearrangement was left unresolved.

The sequenced sample was central memory CD4+ T cells from blood. The V and J genes are TRBV11-2 and TRBJ2-2; the D gene assignment is ambiguous. This TCR was recovered from a man in his thirties or forties with type 1 diabetes. The CDR3 here reads CASSLRPLTGELFF. The DNA sequence is given as TGTGCCAGCAGCCTACGCCCTCTCACCGGGGAGCTGTTTTTT.